The sequence of this T cell receptor (beta chain) was determined in a study of blood T cell repertoires in COVID-19. Study information: Specimens from acute and convalescent COVID-19 originated in the United States, Italy and Spain. Sources were T cells, B-cell-depleted T cells, or PBMCs; the material itself was cDNA or gDNA.

Germline CDR1 is MNHEY and CDR2 is SMNVEV (reference sequence). This CDR3 has 14 amino acids. Trimming cost V 5 bases and J 1 base, with 8 bases left between them. Original methodology: Reference gene primer amplification gave nucleated cell count estimates. Sequencing used immunoSEQ multiplex PCR; TCRdb keeps in-frame clones, though not all of them. V and J calls plus clone size are reproduced from that table; the DNA served to infer D and trimming. Among 250,000 or so clones listed, approximately 88% were seen once. The sequenced sample consisted of peripheral blood. This TCR derives from a middle-aged woman who had recovered from COVID-19. V usage is TRBV27 and J usage is TRBJ2-2, with unresolved D. CDR3 amino acids: CASSISRNTGELFF. DNA for the CDR3: TGTGCCAGCAGTATCTCTAGGAACACCGGGGAGCTGTTTTTT.